This is a list of T cell receptor beta chains from one sample in a study of beta chain features in type 1 diabetes. Clones were read by immunoSEQ multiplex PCR, and TCRdb kept only the in-frame ones, dropping some. The table has under 400,000 clones, 10% to 15% seen once. Sequencing used naive CD4+ T cells from blood. Source of these receptors: a young woman with type 1 diabetes. Both conserved end residues are part of each CDR3. D genes are given only for firm matches. Not all rows give a size; the values are once, few, many and, for expanded clones, a class.

TRBV19	TRBD1	TRBJ2-7	few	CASSRQGTSYEQYF	TGTGCCAGTAGCAGACAGGGAACCTCCTACGAGCAGTACTTC
TRBV18	TRBD1	TRBJ1-2	-	CASSPRTDRGGLHGYTF	TGTGCCAGCTCACCACGAACGGACAGGGGGGGTCTACATGGCTACACCTTC
TRBV7-2	-	TRBJ2-7	-	CASSSSSDEQYF	TGTGCCAGCAGCTCCTCGTCTGACGAGCAGTACTTC
TRBV19	-	TRBJ2-3	-	CASSILLETDTQYF	TGTGCCAGTAGTATCCTACTAGAAACAGATACGCAGTATTTT
TRBV18	TRBD2	TRBJ2-7	-	CASSPTLAGAGEQYF	TGTGCCAGCTCACCAACCCTAGCGGGAGCGGGGGAGCAGTACTTC
TRBV2	-	TRBJ2-1	-	CASTLPGGNNEQFF	TGTGCCAGCACCCTACCCGGGGGTAACAATGAGCAGTTCTTC
TRBV19	-	TRBJ1-5	few	CASGEGMNQPQHF	TGTGCCAGTGGAGAGGGAATGAATCAGCCCCAGCATTTT
TRBV11-2	TRBD1	TRBJ1-2	few	CASSLSTGNYGYTF	TGTGCCAGCAGTCTCTCGACAGGGAACTATGGCTACACCTTC
TRBV5-4	-	TRBJ2-5	-	CASSFVPRGGETQYF	TGTGCCAGCAGTTTTGTCCCCCGAGGCGGGGAGACCCAGTACTTC
TRBV30	-	TRBJ1-1	few	CAWSGTGNTEAFF	TGTGCCTGGAGTGGAACCGGGAACACTGAAGCTTTCTTT
TRBV4-3	-	TRBJ2-1	-	CASSQGRVGDEQFF	TGCGCCAGCAGCCAAGGGCGGGTAGGCGATGAGCAGTTCTTC
TRBV30	TRBD1	TRBJ1-1	few	CAWGNQGAAFF	TGTGCCTGGGGAAATCAGGGGGCAGCTTTCTTT
TRBV27	TRBD1	TRBJ2-1	few	CASSFSGQTNEQFF	TGTGCCAGCAGTTTCTCGGGACAGACCAATGAGCAGTTCTTC
TRBV5-6	-	TRBJ1-1	few	CASRLNTEAFF	TGTGCCAGCAGGCTAAACACTGAAGCTTTCTTT
TRBV7-2	-	TRBJ1-1	-	CASSLAWGGAEAFF	TGTGCCAGCAGCTTAGCCTGGGGGGGCGCTGAAGCTTTCTTT
TRBV19	-	TRBJ2-3	-	CASGIGVTDTQYF	TGTGCCAGTGGGATCGGGGTCACAGATACGCAGTATTTT
TRBV19	-	TRBJ2-5	-	CASMTGETQYF	TGTGCCAGTATGACGGGAGAGACCCAGTACTTC
TRBV14	-	TRBJ2-5	-	CASSRGRGGETQYF	TGTGCCAGCAGCCGAGGACGGGGAGGAGAGACCCAGTACTTC